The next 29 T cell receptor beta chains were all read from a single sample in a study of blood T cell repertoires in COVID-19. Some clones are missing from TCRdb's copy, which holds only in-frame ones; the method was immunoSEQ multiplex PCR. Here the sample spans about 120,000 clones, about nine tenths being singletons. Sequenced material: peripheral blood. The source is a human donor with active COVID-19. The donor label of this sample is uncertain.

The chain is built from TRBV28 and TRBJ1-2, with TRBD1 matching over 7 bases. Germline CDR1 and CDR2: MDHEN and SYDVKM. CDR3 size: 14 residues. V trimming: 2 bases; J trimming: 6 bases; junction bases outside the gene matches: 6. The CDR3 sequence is CASSLIAGGDGYTF. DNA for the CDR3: TGTGCCAGCAGTTTAATCGCAGGGGGTGATGGCTACACCTTC.

The CDR3 DNA reads TGTGCCAGTAGTATAGCCCGACAGGGGGCGTACACTGAAGCTTTCTTT. Translating it yields CASSIARQGAYTEAFF. The chain has TRBV19 and TRBJ1-1; 10 bases match TRBD1. The CDR3 sequence is 16 residues long. Germline V lookup: CDR1 LNHDA, CDR2 SQIVND (reference sequence). The ends lost 1 base at V and 3 bases at J; junction bases unmatched: 5.

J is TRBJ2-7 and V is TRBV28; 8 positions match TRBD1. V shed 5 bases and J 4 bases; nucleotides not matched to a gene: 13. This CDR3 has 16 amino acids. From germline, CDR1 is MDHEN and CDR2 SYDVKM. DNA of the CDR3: TGTGCCAGCAGTGCTCCTGGGACAGGTCGAGGTTACGAGCAGTACTTC. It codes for CASSAPGTGRGYEQYF. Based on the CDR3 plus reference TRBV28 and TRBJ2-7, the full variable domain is DVKVTQSSRYLVKRTGEKVFLECVQDMDHENMFWYRQDPGLGLRLIYFSYDVKMKEKGDIPEGYSVSREKKERFSLILESASTNQTSMYLCASSAPGTGRGYEQYFGPGTRLTVT.

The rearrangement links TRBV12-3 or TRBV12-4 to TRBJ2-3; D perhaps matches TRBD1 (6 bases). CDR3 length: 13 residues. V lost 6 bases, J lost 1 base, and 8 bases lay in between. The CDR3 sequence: CASSHRGTDTQYF. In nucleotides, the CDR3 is TGTGCCAGCAGCCACAGGGGCACAGATACGCAGTATTTT.

CDR3 sequence reads: CASSPTNQWRGGTEAFF. The CDR3 DNA reads as TGTGCCAGCAGCCCCACTAATCAATGGCGGGGGGGAACTGAAGCTTTCTTT. The rearrangement uses TRBV7-6 and TRBJ1-1, with a possible D match to TRBD1 (5 bases). This CDR3 contains 17 residues. With 5 bases removed from V and 5 bases from J, the gap between germline ends came to 24 bases. CDR1 and CDR2 from the germline V gene are SGHVS and FNYEAQ.

Here the CDR3 reads CASSLGDRAPEQYF. In DNA, the CDR3 is TGTGCCAGCAGTTTAGGGGACAGGGCCCCCGAGCAGTACTTC. The chain carries TRBV27 and TRBJ2-7; 9 nucleotides agree with TRBD1. Germline assignment: CDR1 MNHEY and CDR2 SMNVEV (reference sequence). Trimming removed 2 bases from V and 6 bases from J; junction bases left unmatched: 5. The length of the CDR3 is 14 residues.

CDR3: CASSPQRGDTYEQYF. CDR3 sequence (DNA): TGTGCCAGCAGCCCTCAGCGGGGGGATACCTACGAGCAGTACTTC. V gene TRBV7-2 combines with J gene TRBJ2-7; 9 nucleotides line up with TRBD2. The germline gives CDR1 SGHTA, CDR2 FQGNSA. This CDR3 has 15 residues. V lost 5 bases and J lost 2; bases outside the gene matches: 7.

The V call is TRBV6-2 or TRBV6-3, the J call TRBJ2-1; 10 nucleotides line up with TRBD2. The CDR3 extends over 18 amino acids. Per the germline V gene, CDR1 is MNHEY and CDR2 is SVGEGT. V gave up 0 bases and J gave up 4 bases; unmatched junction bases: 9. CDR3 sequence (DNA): TGTGCCAGCAGTTACTCCCCACCTAGCGGGGGCATATACAATGAGCAGTTCTTC. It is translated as CASSYSPPSGGIYNEQFF.

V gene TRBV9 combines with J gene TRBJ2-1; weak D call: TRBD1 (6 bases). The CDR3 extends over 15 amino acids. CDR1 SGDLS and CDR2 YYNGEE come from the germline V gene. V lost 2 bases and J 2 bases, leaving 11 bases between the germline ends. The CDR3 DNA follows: TGTGCCAGCAGCGTTAGGGACACAACCTACAATGAGCAGTTCTTC. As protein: CASSVRDTTYNEQFF.

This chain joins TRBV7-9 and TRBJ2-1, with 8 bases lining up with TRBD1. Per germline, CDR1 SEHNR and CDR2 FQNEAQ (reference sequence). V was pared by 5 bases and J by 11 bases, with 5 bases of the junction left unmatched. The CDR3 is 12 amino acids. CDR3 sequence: CASSLGQGQQFF. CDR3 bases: TGTGCCAGCAGCCTTGGACAGGGTCAGCAGTTCTTC.

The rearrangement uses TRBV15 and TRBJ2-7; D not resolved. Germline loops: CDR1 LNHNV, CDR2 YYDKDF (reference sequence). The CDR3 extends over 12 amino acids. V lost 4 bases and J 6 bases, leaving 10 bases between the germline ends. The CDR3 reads CATSIPSGEQYF. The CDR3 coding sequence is TGTGCCACCAGCATCCCGTCGGGCGAGCAGTACTTC. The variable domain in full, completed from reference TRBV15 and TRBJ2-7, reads DAMVIQNPRYQVTQFGKPVTLSCSQTLNHNVMYWYQQKSSQAPKLLFHYYDKDFNNEADTPDNFQSRRPNTSFCFLDIRSPGLGDTAMYLCATSIPSGEQYFGPGTRLTVT.

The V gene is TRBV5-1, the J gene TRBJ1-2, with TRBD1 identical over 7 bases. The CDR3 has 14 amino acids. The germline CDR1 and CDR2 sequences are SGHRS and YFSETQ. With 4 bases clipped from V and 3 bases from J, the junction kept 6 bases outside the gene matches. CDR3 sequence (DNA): TGCGCCAGCAGCCGGGACAGTCTGGACTATGGCTACACCTTC. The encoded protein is CASSRDSLDYGYTF.

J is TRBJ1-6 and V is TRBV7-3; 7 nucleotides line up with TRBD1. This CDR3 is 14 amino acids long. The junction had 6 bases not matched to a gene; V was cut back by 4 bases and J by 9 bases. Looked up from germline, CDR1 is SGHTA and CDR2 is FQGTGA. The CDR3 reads CASSSTGSGSPLHF. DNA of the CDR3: TGTGCCAGCAGCTCGACAGGGAGTGGTTCACCCCTCCACTTT.

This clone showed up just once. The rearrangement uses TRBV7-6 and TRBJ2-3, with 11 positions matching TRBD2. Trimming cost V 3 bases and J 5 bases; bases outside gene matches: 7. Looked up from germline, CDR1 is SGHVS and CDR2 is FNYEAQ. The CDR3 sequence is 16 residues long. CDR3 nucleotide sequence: TGTGCCAGCAGCTTGGGTAGCGGGGGGGCAGGAGATACGCAGTATTTT. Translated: CASSLGSGGAGDTQYF.

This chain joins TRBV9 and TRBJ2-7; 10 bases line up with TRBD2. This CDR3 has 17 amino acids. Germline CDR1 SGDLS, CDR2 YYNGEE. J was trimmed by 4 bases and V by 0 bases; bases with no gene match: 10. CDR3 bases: TGTGCCAGCAGCGTAGGGACGGATAGCGGGGGGTGGTACGAGCAGTACTTC. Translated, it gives CASSVGTDSGGWYEQYF.

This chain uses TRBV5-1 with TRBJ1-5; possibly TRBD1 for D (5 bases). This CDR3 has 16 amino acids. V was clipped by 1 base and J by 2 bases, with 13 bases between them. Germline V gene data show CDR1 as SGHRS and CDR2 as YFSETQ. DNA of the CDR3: TGCGCCAGCAGCTTGAGGGACTCTCCGGGCAATCAGCCCCAGCATTTT. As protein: CASSLRDSPGNQPQHF.

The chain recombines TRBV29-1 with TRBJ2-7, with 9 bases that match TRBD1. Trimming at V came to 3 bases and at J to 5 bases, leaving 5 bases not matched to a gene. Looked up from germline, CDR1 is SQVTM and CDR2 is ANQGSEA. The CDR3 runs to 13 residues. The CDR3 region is CSVEGGTGNEQYF. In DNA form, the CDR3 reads TGCAGCGTTGAGGGGGGGACAGGGAACGAGCAGTACTTC.

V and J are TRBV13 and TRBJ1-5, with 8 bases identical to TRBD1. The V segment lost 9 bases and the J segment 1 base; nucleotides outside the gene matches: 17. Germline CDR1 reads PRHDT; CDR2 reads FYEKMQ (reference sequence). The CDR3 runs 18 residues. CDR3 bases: TGTGCCAGGCAGGGGGCGGGATCTTCCTTCGAAAGCAATCAGCCCCAGCATTTT. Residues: CARQGAGSSFESNQPQHF.

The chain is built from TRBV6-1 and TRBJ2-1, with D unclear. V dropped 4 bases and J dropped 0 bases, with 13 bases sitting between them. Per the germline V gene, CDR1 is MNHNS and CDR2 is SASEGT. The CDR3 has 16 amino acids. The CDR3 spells CASSGLGRSSYNEQFF. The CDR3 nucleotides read TGTGCCAGCAGTGGTTTAGGAAGGAGCTCCTACAATGAGCAGTTCTTC.

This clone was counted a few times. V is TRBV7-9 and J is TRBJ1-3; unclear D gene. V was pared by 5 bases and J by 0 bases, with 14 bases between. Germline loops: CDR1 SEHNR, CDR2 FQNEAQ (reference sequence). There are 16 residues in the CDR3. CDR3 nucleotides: TGTGCCAGCAGCACCGCAGAGGCCCCCTCTGGAAACACCATATATTTT. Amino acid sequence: CASSTAEAPSGNTIYF.

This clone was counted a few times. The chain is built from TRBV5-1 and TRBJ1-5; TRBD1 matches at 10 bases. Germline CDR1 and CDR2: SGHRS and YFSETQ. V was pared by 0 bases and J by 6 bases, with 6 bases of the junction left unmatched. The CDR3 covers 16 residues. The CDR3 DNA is TGCGCCAGCAGCTTGGATGCGACAGGGGGCGGTCAGCCCCAGCATTTT. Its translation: CASSLDATGGGQPQHF.

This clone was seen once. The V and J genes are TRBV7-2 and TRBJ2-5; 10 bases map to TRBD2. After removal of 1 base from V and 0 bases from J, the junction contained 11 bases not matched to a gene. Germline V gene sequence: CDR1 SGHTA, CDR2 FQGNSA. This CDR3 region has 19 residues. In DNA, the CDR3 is TGTGCCAGCAGCTTAGTACGTCTAGCGGGGGAACCGTACCAAGAGACCCAGTACTTC. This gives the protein CASSLVRLAGEPYQETQYF.

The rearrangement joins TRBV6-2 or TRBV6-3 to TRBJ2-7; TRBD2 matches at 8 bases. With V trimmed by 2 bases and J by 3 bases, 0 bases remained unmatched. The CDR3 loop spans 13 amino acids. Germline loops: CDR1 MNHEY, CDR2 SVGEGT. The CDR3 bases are TGTGCCAGCAGTTACGGGACTAGCTACGAGCAGTACTTC. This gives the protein CASSYGTSYEQYF.

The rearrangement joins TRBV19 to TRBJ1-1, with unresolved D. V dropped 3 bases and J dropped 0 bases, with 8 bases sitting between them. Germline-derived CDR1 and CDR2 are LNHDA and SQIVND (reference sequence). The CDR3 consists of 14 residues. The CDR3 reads CASSMRRMNTEAFF. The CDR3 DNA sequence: TGTGCCAGTAGTATGAGGCGGATGAACACTGAAGCTTTCTTT.

The CDR3 spells CASYSGTGGYGYTF. The CDR3 region has the DNA TGTGCCAGCTACAGTGGGACAGGGGGCTATGGCTACACCTTC. The chain joins TRBV27 to TRBJ1-2; 11 bases map to TRBD1. The CDR3 covers 14 residues. CDR1 is MNHEY, CDR2 SMNVEV, per germline (reference sequence). The V and J ends lost 8 bases and 4 bases, in that order; junction bases with no gene match: 6.

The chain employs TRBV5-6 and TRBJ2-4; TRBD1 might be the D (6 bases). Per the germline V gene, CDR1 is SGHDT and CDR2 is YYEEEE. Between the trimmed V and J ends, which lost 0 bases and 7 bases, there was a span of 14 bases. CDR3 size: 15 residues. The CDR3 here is CASSLVQGPLNIQYF. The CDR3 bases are TGTGCCAGCAGCTTGGTGCAGGGGCCACTTAACATTCAGTACTTC.

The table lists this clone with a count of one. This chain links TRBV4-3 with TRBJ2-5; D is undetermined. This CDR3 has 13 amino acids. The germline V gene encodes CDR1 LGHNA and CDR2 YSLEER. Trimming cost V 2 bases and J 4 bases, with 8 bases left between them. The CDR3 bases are TGCGCCAGCAGCCAACCCTATCTAGAGACCCAGTACTTC. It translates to CASSQPYLETQYF.

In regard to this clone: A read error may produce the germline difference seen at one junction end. The CDR3 protein is CASSNADSARNF. CDR3 bases: TGTGCCAGCAGCAACGCGGACAGCGCCCGGAACTTC. This rearrangement joins TRBV7-9 to TRBJ2-7; D is possibly TRBD1 (6 bases). CDR3 length equals 12 residues. Germline V lookup: CDR1 SEHNR, CDR2 FQNEAQ (reference sequence). Complete variable domain (other parts from reference TRBV7-9 and TRBJ2-7): DTGVSQNPRHKITKRGQNVTFRCDPISEHNRLYWYRQTLGQGPEFLTYFQNEAQLEKSRLLSDRFSAERPKGSFSTLEIQRTEQGDSAMYLCASSNADSARNFGPGTRLTVT.

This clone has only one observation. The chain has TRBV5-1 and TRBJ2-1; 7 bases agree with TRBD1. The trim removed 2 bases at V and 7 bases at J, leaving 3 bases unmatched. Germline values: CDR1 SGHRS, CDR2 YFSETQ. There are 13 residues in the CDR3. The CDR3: CASSLNRGNEQFF. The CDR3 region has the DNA TGCGCCAGCAGCTTAAACAGGGGAAATGAGCAGTTCTTC.